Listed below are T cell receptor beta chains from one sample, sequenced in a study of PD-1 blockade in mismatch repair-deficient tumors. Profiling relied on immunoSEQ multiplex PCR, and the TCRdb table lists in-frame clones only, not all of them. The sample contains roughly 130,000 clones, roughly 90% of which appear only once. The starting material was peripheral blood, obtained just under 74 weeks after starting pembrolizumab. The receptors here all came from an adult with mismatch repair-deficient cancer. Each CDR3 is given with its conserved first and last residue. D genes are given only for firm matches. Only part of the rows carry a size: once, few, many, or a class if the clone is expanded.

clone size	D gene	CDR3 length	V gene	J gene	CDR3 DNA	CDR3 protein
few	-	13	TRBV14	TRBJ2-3	TGTGCCAGCAGCCCAGGAGAGGGAGATACGCAGTATTTT	CASSPGEGDTQYF
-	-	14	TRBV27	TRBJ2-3	TGTGCCAGCAGTTCCTTGACAGGCACAGATACGCAGTATTTT	CASSSLTGTDTQYF
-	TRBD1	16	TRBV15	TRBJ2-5	TGTGCCACCAGCAACGGAGACAGGGGGCTCCAAGAGACCCAGTACTTC	CATSNGDRGLQETQYF
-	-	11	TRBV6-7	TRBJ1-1	TGTGCCAGCCTCTTTTCTCCTGAAGCTTTCTTT	CASLFSPEAFF
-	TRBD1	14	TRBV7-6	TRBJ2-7	TGTGCCAGCAGCTTAGAGGACAGGCTGTACGAGCAGTACTTC	CASSLEDRLYEQYF
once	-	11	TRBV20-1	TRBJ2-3	TGCAGTGCCCAGATGACAGATACGCAGTATTTT	CSAQMTDTQYF
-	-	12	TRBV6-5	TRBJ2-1	TGTGCCAGCAGTTACGGGAGAAATGAGCAGTTCTTC	CASSYGRNEQFF
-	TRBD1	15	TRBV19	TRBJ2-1	TGTGCCAGCACCGAGCGGGACAGGGGAAACAATGAGCAGTTCTTC	CASTERDRGNNEQFF
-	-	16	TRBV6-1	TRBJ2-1	TGTGCCAGCAGTGAAAGGGCCTCCACCCCCTACAATGAGCAGTTCTTC	CASSERASTPYNEQFF
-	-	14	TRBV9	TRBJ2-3	TGTGCCAGCAGCGCTTGGTCTAGCACAGATACGCAGTATTTT	CASSAWSSTDTQYF
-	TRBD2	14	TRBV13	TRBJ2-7	TGTGCCAGCAGCTCCTTTGCGGGAGTCTACGAGCAGTACTTC	CASSSFAGVYEQYF
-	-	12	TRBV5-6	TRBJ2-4	TGTGCCAGCAGCTTGGCGCAGGACCTTCAGTACTTC	CASSLAQDLQYF
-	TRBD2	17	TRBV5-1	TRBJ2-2	TGCGCCAGCAGCCAGACTAGCGGGAGGGCCCATACCGGGGAGCTGTTTTTT	CASSQTSGRAHTGELFF
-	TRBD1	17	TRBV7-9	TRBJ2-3	TGTGCCAGCAGCTTTCACCCCGGGACAGGGGGCACAGATACGCAGTATTTT	CASSFHPGTGGTDTQYF
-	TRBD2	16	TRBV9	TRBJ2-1	TGTGCCAGCAGCGGCAGTGGCGGGAGCTCCTACAATGAGCAGTTCTTC	CASSGSGGSSYNEQFF
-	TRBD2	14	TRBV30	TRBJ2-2	TGTGCCTGGCGGACTAGTCTGCTTGTGGGGGAGCTGTTTTTT	CAWRTSLLVGELFF
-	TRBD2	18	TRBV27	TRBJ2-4	TGTGCCAGCAGTTCGTTTGCGGGAGGTGTTTTGACCAAAAACATTCAGTACTTC	CASSSFAGGVLTKNIQYF
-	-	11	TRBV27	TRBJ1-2	TGTGCCAGCAAAGACGCCTATGGCTACACCTTC	CASKDAYGYTF